This T cell receptor (beta chain) came from a study of blood T cell repertoires in COVID-19. As for the study in general: COVID-19 samples from acute and convalescent phases originated in the United States, Italy and Spain. From T cells, B-cell-depleted T cells, or PBMCs came the material, which was cDNA or gDNA.

Per the authors' pipeline: Reference gene primer amplification gave estimated nucleated cell counts. The data were produced by immunoSEQ multiplex PCR, yet TCRdb's version contains in-frame clones alone and is incomplete. The V and J calls and clone size were taken over from that table, and D and trimming were inferred from the DNA. Altogether almost 200,000 clones are present, approximately 87% being singletons, with the ten largest covering 0.78%. Trimming shortened V by 5 bases and J by 1 base, and 12 bases separated the two germline ends. Germline CDR1 reads SGHTA; CDR2 reads FQGNSA. The CDR3 covers 15 residues.

The clonotype was recovered from a woman aged 70-85 years with acute or convalescent COVID-19. J is TRBJ2-1 and V is TRBV7-2; TRBD2 might be the D (5 bases). Material: peripheral blood. The CDR3, as DNA: TGTGCCAGCAGCCCGGGAAGTTATTCCTACAATGAGCAGTTCTTC. It translates to CASSPGSYSYNEQFF. The complete variable domain, with remaining parts taken from reference TRBV7-2 and TRBJ2-1, reads GAGVSQSPSNKVTEKGKDVELRCDPISGHTALYWYRQSLGQGLEFLIYFQGNSAPDKSGLPSDRFSAERTGGSVSTLTIQRTQQEDSAVYLCASSPGSYSYNEQFFGPGTRLTVL.